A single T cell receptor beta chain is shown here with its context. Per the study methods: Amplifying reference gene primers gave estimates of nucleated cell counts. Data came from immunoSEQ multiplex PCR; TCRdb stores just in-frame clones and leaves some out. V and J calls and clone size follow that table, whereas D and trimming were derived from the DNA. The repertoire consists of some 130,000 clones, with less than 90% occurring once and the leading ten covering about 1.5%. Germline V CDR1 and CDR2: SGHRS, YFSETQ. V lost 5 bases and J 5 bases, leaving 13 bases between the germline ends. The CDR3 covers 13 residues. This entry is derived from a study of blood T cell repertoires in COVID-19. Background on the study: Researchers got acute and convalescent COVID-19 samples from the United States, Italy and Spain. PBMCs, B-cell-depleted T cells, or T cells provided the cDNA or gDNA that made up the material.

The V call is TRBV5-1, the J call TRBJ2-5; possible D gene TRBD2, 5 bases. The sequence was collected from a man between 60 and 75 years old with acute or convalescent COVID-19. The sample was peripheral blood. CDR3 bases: TGCGCCAGCAGGGGAGCTGGAGCCGAGACCCAGTACTTC. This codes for CASRGAGAETQYF.